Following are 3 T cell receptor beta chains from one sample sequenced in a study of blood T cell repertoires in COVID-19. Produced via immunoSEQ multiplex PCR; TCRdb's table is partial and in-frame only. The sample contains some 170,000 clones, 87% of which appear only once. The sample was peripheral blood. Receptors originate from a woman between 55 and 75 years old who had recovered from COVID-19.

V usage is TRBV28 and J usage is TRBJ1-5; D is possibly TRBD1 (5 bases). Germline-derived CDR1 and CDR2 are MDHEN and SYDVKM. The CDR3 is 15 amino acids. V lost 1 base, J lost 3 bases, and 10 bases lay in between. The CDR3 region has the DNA TGTGCCAGCAGTTTATTCGGAGGGACCAATCAGCCCCAGCATTTT. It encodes CASSLFGGTNQPQHF.

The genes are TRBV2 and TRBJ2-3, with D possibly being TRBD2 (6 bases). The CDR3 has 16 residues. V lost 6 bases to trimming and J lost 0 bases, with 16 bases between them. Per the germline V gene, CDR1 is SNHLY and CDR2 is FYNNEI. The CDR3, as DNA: TGTGCCAGCAGCAAAAAACGGGGGACCAGCACAGATACGCAGTATTTT. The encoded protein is CASSKKRGTSTDTQYF. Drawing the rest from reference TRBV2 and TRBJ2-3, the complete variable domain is EPEVTQTPSHQVTQMGQEVILRCVPISNHLYFYWYRQILGQKVEFLVSFYNNEISEKSEIFDDQFSVERPDGSNFTLKIRSTKLEDSAMYFCASSKKRGTSTDTQYFGPGTRLTVL.

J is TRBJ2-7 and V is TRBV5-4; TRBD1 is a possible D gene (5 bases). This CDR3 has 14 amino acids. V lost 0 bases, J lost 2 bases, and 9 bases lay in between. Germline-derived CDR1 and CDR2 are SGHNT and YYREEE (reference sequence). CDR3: CASSLARAPYEQYF. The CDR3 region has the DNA TGTGCCAGCAGCTTGGCCAGGGCACCCTACGAGCAGTACTTC.